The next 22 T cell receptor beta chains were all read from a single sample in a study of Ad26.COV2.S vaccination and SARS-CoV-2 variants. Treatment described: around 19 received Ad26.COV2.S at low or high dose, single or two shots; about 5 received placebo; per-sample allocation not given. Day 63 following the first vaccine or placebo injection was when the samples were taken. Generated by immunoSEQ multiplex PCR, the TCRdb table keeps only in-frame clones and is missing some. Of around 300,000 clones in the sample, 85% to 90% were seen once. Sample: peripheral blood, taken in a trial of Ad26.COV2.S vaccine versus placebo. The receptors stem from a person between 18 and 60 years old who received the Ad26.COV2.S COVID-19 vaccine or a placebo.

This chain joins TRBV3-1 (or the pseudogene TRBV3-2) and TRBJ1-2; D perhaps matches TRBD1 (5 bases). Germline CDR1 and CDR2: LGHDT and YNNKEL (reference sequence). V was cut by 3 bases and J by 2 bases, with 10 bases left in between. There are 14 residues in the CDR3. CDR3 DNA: TGTGCCAGCAGCCATTTTGACAGAAACTATGGCTACACCTTC. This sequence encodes CASSHFDRNYGYTF.

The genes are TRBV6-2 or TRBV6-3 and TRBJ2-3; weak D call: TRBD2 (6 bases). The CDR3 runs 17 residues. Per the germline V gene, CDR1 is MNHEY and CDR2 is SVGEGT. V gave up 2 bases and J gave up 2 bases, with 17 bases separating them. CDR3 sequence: CASSYPTGLKFTDTQYF. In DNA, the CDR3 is TGTGCCAGCAGTTACCCCACGGGACTCAAATTCACAGATACGCAGTATTTT.

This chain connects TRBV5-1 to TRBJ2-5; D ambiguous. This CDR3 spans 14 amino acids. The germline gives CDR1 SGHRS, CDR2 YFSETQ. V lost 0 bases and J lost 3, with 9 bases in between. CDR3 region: CASSLVTEKETQYF. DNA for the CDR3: TGCGCCAGCAGCTTGGTGACGGAAAAAGAGACCCAGTACTTC.

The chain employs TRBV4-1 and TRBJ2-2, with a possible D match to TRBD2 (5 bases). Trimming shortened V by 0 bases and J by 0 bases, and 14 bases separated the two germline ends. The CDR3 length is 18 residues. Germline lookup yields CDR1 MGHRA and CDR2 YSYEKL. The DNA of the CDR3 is TGCGCCAGCAGCCAAGATCGGCTGGACTGGGCGAACACCGGGGAGCTGTTTTTT. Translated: CASSQDRLDWANTGELFF.

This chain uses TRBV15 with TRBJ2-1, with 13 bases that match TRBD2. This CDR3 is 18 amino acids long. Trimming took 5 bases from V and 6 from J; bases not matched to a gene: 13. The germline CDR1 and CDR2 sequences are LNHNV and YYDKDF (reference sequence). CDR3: CATSWERTSGRPLNEQFF. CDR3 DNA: TGTGCCACCAGCTGGGAAAGGACTAGCGGGAGACCCCTCAATGAGCAGTTCTTC.

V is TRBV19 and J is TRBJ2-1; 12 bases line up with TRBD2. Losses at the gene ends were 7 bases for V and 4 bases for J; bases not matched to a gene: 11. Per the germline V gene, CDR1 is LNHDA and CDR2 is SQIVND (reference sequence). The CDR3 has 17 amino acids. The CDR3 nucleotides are TGTGCCAGTACCACCACTATCCTAGCGGGAGGGTACAATGAGCAGTTCTTC. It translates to CASTTTILAGGYNEQFF.

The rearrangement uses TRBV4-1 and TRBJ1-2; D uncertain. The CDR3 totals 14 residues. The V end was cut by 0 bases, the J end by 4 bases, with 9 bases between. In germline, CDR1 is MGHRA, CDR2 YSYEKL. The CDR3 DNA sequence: TGCGCCAGCAGCCAAGATGGTCAGTCCTATGGCTACACCTTC. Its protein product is CASSQDGQSYGYTF.

CDR3 region: CASSIGLAGGNEQFF. CDR3 nucleotide sequence: TGTGCCAGTAGTATAGGGCTAGCGGGGGGCAATGAGCAGTTCTTC. The genes are TRBV19 and TRBJ2-1; 11 bases map to TRBD2. V dropped 1 base and J dropped 6; count of bases not matched to a gene: 2. This CDR3 comprises 15 residues. The germline gives CDR1 LNHDA, CDR2 SQIVND (reference sequence).

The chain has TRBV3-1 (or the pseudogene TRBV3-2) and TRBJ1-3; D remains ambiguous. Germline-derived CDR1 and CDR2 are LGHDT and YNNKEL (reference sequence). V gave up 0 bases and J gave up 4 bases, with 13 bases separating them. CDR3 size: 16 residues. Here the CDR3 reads CASSQEYLGQGNTIYF. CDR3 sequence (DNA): TGTGCCAGCAGCCAAGAATACCTGGGTCAAGGAAACACCATATATTTT.

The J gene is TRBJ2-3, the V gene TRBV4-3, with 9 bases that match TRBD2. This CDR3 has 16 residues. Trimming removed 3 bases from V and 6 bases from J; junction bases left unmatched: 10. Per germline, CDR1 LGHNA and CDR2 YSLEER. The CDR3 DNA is TGCGCCAGCAGCCATTTACTCGCGGGGGGGCCTGATACGCAGTATTTT. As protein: CASSHLLAGGPDTQYF.

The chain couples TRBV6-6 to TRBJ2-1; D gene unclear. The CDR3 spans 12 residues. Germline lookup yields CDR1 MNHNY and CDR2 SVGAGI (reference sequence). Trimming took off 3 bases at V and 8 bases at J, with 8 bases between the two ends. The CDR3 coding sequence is TGTGCCAGCAGTTATGGACGGGATGAGCAGTTCTTC. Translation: CASSYGRDEQFF.

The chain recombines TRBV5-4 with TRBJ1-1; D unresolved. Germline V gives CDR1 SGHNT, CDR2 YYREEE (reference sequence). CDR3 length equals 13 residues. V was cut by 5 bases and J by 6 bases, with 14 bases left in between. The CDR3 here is CASRRVPGAEAFF. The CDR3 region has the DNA TGTGCCAGCAGGAGGGTCCCAGGCGCTGAAGCTTTCTTT.

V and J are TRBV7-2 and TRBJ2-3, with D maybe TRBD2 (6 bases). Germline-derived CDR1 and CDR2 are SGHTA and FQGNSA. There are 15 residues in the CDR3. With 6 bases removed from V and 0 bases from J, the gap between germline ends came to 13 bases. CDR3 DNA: TGTGCCAGCAGGTTTAGCGGCACTAGCACAGATACGCAGTATTTT. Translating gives CASRFSGTSTDTQYF.

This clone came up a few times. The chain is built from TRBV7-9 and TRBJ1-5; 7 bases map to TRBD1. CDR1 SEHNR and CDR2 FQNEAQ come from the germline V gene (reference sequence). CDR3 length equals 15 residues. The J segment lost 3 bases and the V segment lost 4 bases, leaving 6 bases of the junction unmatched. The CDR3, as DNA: TGTGCCAGCAGCTCGCTTACAGGGGCCAATCAGCCCCAGCATTTT. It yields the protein CASSSLTGANQPQHF.

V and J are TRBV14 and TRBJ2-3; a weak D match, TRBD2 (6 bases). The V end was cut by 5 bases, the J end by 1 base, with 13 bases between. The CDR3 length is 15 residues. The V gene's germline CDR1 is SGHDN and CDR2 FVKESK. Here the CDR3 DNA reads TGTGCCAGCAGCTCAACTGGGACTCGCACAGATACGCAGTATTTT. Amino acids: CASSSTGTRTDTQYF.

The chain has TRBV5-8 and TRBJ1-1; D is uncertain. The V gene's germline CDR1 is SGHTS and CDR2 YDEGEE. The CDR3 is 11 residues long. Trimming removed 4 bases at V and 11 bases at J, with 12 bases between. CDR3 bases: TGTGCCAGCAGCCCTCGCACCGAGGCTTTCTTT. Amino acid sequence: CASSPRTEAFF.

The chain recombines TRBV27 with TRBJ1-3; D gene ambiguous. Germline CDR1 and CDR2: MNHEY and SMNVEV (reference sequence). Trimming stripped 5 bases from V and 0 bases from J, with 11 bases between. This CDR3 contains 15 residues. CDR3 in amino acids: CASSIHPSSGNTIYF. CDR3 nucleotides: TGTGCCAGCAGTATCCACCCCTCCTCTGGAAACACCATATATTTT.

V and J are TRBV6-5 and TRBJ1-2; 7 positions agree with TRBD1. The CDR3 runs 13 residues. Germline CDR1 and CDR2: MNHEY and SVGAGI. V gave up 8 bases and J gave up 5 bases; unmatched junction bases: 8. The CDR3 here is CASAGTVAYGYTF. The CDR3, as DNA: TGTGCCAGCGCCGGGACAGTCGCTTATGGCTACACCTTC.

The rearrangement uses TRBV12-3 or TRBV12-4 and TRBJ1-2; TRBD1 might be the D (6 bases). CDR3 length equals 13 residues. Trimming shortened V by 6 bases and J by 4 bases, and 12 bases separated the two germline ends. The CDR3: CASSLGGGYGYTF. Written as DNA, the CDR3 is TGTGCCAGCAGCCTCGGAGGGGGCTATGGCTACACCTTC.

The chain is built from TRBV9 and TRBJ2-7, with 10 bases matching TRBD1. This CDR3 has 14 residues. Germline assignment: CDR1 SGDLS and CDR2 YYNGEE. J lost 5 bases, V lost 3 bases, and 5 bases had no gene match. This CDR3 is CASSGGQGYDEQYF. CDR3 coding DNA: TGTGCCAGCAGCGGGGGACAGGGGTACGACGAGCAGTACTTC. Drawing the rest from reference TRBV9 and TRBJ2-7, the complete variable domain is DSGVTQTPKHLITATGQRVTLRCSPRSGDLSVYWYQQSLDQGLQFLIQYYNGEERAKGNILERFSAQQFPDLHSELNLSSLELGDSALYFCASSGGQGYDEQYFGPGTRLTVT.

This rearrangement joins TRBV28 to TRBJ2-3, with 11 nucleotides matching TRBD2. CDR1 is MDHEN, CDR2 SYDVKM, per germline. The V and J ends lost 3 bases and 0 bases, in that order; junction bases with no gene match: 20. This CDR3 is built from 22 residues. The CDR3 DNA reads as TGTGCCAGCAGTTTTGTTTTCCCCTCTTCGGCTAGCGGGGGGACTAGCACAGATACGCAGTATTTT. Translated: CASSFVFPSSASGGTSTDTQYF.

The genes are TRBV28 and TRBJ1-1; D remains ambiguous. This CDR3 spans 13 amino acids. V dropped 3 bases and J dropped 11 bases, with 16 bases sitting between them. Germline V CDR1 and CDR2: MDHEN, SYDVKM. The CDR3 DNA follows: TGTGCCAGCAGTTTTCGGACGTTCCACGGGGCTTTCTTT. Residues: CASSFRTFHGAFF.